This T cell receptor beta chain came from a study of CD8 T cells in ankylosing spondylitis. Using its own MiXCR run on the 5' RACE reads, TCRdb lists one record per CDR3 protein. The sample lists about 130,000 distinct CDR3 sequences; about 7% were seen once. This clonotype was counted many times. The CDR3 has 17 amino acids. The V end lost 0 bases, the J end lost 10 bases, and 20 bases lay between the germline ends. Germline CDR1 and CDR2: SGHRS and YFSETQ. The chain recombines TRBV5-1 with TRBJ1-6; tentatively, D is TRBD1 (5 bases). The sample was blood, either unsorted or a sorted T cell fraction (not recorded which). The origin of this receptor is a male donor with ankylosing spondylitis or in good health (not recorded which). The CDR3 bases are TGCGCCAGCAGCTTGGGTGCCAGGAGGGGAGAGGGATCACCCCTCCACTTT. It specifies CASSLGARRGEGSPLHF.